The text below deals with one T cell receptor (beta chain). The antigen is undetermined. Recipients received nonmyeloablative bone marrow transplants from related graft donors, with transient mixed chimerism. Clones were read by immunoSEQ multiplex PCR, and TCRdb kept only the in-frame ones, dropping some. Here the sample spans tens of thousands of clones, over 85% being singletons. The sample comes from a study of Tregs in tolerant kidney transplant recipients. Study results and caveats: Some patients' samples used different primers over time, so nucleotide sequences weren't comparable. The most relevant donor-specific Treg TCRbeta repertoire apparently came from expansion with activated donor B cells.

The receptor was derived from a human patient who received a combined kidney and bone marrow transplant. Among the T cells, some may be from the graft donor. The starting material was CD4+ T cells from blood (PBMCs), obtained 12 months after the transplant.

As DNA, the CDR3 is TGTGCCAGTGCAGTCGGGAACTCCTACAATGAGCAGTTCTTC. This codes for CASAVGNSYNEQFF. J is TRBJ2-1 and V is TRBV18; weak D call: TRBD2 (5 bases). The V end lost 9 bases, the J end lost 0 bases, and 12 bases lay between the germline ends. The CDR3 has 14 amino acids. Germline CDR1 is KGHSH and CDR2 is LQKENI.